The next 18 T cell receptor beta chains were all read from a single sample in a study of beta chain features in type 1 diabetes. These receptors are not linked to any known antigen. TCRB transcripts that were expressed got sequenced, as all of the isolated RNA had been reverse transcribed. Using immunoSEQ multiplex PCR, the repertoire was profiled, and TCRdb retains in-frame clones only, with some absent. The repertoire holds 600,000 or so clones, about an eighth seen once, with around 0.12% in the top ten. Broader study findings: Across all four CD4+ subsets, people with type 1 diabetes showed modestly shorter TCRB CDR3s.

The sequenced material came from naive CD4+ T cells from blood. Source of these receptors: a young man with type 1 diabetes.

This clone appeared a few times. This chain's CDR3 is CASSPEVPPNYGYTF. DNA of the CDR3: TGTGCCAGCTCACCGGAGGTCCCTCCTAACTATGGCTACACCTTC. The chain uses TRBV18 and TRBJ1-2, with D unresolved. Germline CDR1 and CDR2: KGHSH and LQKENI. This CDR3 comprises 15 residues. The V end was cut by 3 bases, the J end by 0 bases, with 11 bases between.

To note about this clone: The limits of the CDR3 on the DNA are not certain, so only TCRdb's listed CDR3 is given. The V call is TRBV2, the J call TRBJ2-3; TRBD1 reflects the table's D call only, with no check against the DNA. In germline, CDR1 is SNHLY, CDR2 FYNNEI. Inclusive of both ends, the CDR3 amounts to 11 amino acids. Here the CDR3 reads CASILAYTQYF.

This clone has more than one count but fewer than ten. V and J are TRBV7-2 and TRBJ1-2; 8 nucleotides match TRBD1. Trimming removed 8 bases from V and 0 bases from J; junction bases left unmatched: 5. The CDR3 totals 14 residues. CDR1 SGHTA and CDR2 FQGNSA come from the germline V gene. Here the CDR3 DNA reads TGTGCCAGCGGACCAGGGGGCTCTAACTATGGCTACACCTTC. This codes for CASGPGGSNYGYTF.

The chain combines TRBV6-1 with TRBJ1-5; D remains unclear. The germline CDR1 and CDR2 sequences are MNHNS and SASEGT. Trimming pared 1 base from V and 1 base from J, leaving 5 bases between. The CDR3 extends over 14 amino acids. CDR3 nucleotides: TGTGCCAGCAGTGAAGGTCAGAGCAATCAGCCCCAGCATTTT. This sequence encodes CASSEGQSNQPQHF.

The J gene is TRBJ2-7, the V gene TRBV10-1; D might be TRBD2 (5 bases). The CDR3 has 13 amino acids. Germline V gene data show CDR1 as WNHNN and CDR2 as SYGVQD (reference sequence). V was pared by 6 bases and J by 10 bases, with 19 bases between. The CDR3 DNA sequence: TGCGCCAGCAGCCCTGGTGACACCCGGGAACAGTACTTC. Residues: CASSPGDTREQYF.

This clone was observed a few times. The genes are TRBV23-1 and TRBJ2-7; D possibly corresponds to TRBD1 (6 bases). TRBV23-1 is known as an ORF, though its function is uncertain. CDR3 length equals 15 residues. Trimming took 2 bases from V and 3 from J, leaving 14 bases between them. The CDR3 loop is CASSQGQGKIYEQYF. The CDR3 region has the DNA TGCGCCAGCAGTCAAGGGCAGGGGAAAATCTACGAGCAGTACTTC.

The table lists this clone with a few counts. The CDR3 sequence: CASSPLEILLSGANVLTF. CDR3 DNA: TGTGCCAGCAGCCCGTTGGAGATCCTCCTCTCTGGGGCCAACGTCCTGACTTTC. This chain joins TRBV14 and TRBJ2-6; no definite D call. V lost 4 bases, J lost 0 bases, and 16 bases lay in between. This CDR3 has 18 amino acids. The germline CDR1 and CDR2 sequences are SGHDN and FVKESK. The full variable domain, with the rest looked up from reference TRBV14 and TRBJ2-6, is EAGVTQFPSHSVIEKGQTVTLRCDPISGHDNLYWYRRVMGKEIKFLLHFVKESKQDESGMPNNRFLAERTGGTYSTLKVQPAELEDSGVYFCASSPLEILLSGANVLTFGAGSRLTVL.

This clone was picked up a small number of times. The CDR3, as DNA: TGTGCCAGCAGCGGTCAAACGCACGGCGCAGATACGCAGTATTTT. Translation gives CASSGQTHGADTQYF. This rearrangement joins TRBV9 to TRBJ2-3; D gene unclear. The CDR3 extends over 15 amino acids. Germline-derived CDR1 and CDR2 are SGDLS and YYNGEE. V was shortened by 3 bases and J by 4 bases, with 15 bases between the two germline ends.

V and J are TRBV11-3 and TRBJ2-1; possibly TRBD1 for D (6 bases). Deletions cut 0 bases from V and 2 bases from J, with 11 bases between. The CDR3 is made up of 16 amino acids. Germline V gene data show CDR1 as SGHNT and CDR2 as YENEEA. The CDR3 loop reads CASSLDTGRTYNEQFF. CDR3 coding DNA: TGTGCCAGCAGCTTAGATACAGGGCGCACCTACAATGAGCAGTTCTTC. Full variable domain (remainder filled in from reference TRBV11-3 and TRBJ2-1): EAGVVQSPRYKIIEKKQPVAFWCNPISGHNTLYWYLQNLGQGPELLIRYENEEAVDDSQLPKDRFSAERLKGVDSTLKIQPAELGDSAVYLCASSLDTGRTYNEQFFGPGTRLTVL.

This clone has a handful of counts. The chain carries TRBV7-2 and TRBJ1-6; TRBD1 matches at 7 bases. The CDR3 is 15 residues long. V lost 5 bases, J lost 3 bases, and 4 bases stayed unmatched. Germline-derived CDR1 and CDR2 are SGHTA and FQGNSA. The CDR3 loop reads CASSPGQVYNSPLHF. The CDR3 DNA reads as TGTGCCAGCAGCCCCGGACAGGTCTATAATTCACCCCTCCACTTT.

This rearrangement joins TRBV4-3 to TRBJ1-2; D unclear. Trimming removed 3 bases at V and 3 bases at J, with 17 bases between. Germline lookup yields CDR1 LGHNA and CDR2 YSLEER. The CDR3 covers 16 residues. The CDR3 DNA reads as TGCGCCAGCAGCCAGGAGAGGGCTGGGAGGGACTATGGCTACACCTTC. It specifies CASSQERAGRDYGYTF.

This clone was counted between two and nine times. The chain carries TRBV29-1 and TRBJ1-2; TRBD1 matches at 9 bases. The germline gives CDR1 SQVTM, CDR2 ANQGSEA. The CDR3 is 13 residues long. With 6 bases clipped from V and 7 bases from J, the junction kept 9 bases outside the gene matches. The CDR3 protein is CSVPGQGAGGYTF. As DNA, the CDR3 is TGCAGCGTGCCGGGACAGGGCGCGGGTGGCTACACCTTC. The full variable domain, with the rest looked up from reference TRBV29-1 and TRBJ1-2, is SAVISQKPSRDICQRGTSLTIQCQVDSQVTMMFWYRQQPGQSLTLIATANQGSEATYESGFVIDKFPISRPNLTFSTLTVSNMSPEDSSIYLCSVPGQGAGGYTFGSGTRLTVV.

The chain joins TRBV5-1 to TRBJ2-3, with 8 bases that match TRBD2. Germline V gives CDR1 SGHRS, CDR2 YFSETQ. With 0 bases clipped from V and 2 bases from J, the junction kept 5 bases outside the gene matches. The length of the CDR3 is 16 residues. This CDR3 reads CASSLEVAGNTDTQYF. CDR3 DNA sequence: TGCGCCAGCAGCTTGGAGGTAGCGGGGAACACAGATACGCAGTATTTT.

This clone was recorded a few times. The J gene is TRBJ2-5, the V gene TRBV7-2; no definite D call. The CDR3 is 11 amino acids. V was cut by 6 bases and J by 4 bases, with 6 bases left in between. Germline V gives CDR1 SGHTA, CDR2 FQGNSA. The CDR3 sequence is CASRLSETQYF. CDR3 nucleotides: TGTGCCAGCAGACTCTCAGAGACCCAGTACTTC.

This chain links TRBV20-1 with TRBJ2-3, with a weak D call TRBD2 (6 bases). Germline lookup yields CDR1 DFQATT and CDR2 SNEGSKA (reference sequence). Trimming shortened V by 8 bases and J by 5 bases, and 11 bases separated the two germline ends. This CDR3 is 11 amino acids long. For the CDR3, the DNA is TGCAGTCCAAACGGGGGAGATACGCAGTATTTT. Translating gives CSPNGGDTQYF.

In DNA, the CDR3 is TGTGCCACCTCAGGCCCGGCCGGCTACACCTTC. Translating gives CATSGPAGYTF. This chain links TRBV28 with TRBJ1-2, with unresolved D. Trimming took off 10 bases at V and 8 bases at J, with 14 bases between the two ends. CDR1 is MDHEN and CDR2 is SYDVKM in the germline V gene. CDR3 length: 11 amino acids.

This clone was picked up a small number of times. J is TRBJ2-7 and V is TRBV5-1; D is tentatively TRBD1 or TRBD2 (5 bases each). Trimming pared 4 bases from V and 3 bases from J, leaving 20 bases between. The CDR3 runs to 16 residues. CDR1 is SGHRS, CDR2 YFSETQ, per germline. CDR3 region: CASSPSRDPLGYEQYF. The CDR3 coding sequence is TGCGCCAGCAGCCCGAGCCGGGACCCTTTGGGCTACGAGCAGTACTTC.

The rearrangement uses TRBV13 and TRBJ2-7, with D maybe TRBD1 (5 bases). From germline, CDR1 is PRHDT and CDR2 FYEKMQ (reference sequence). Deletions cut 4 bases from V and 4 bases from J, with 14 bases between. The CDR3 is 14 amino acids. CDR3 amino acids: CASSSGAPVYEQYF. Here the CDR3 DNA reads TGTGCCAGCAGCTCTGGGGCCCCGGTGTACGAGCAGTACTTC.